This T cell receptor (beta chain) was recovered during a study of OX40 agonist ivuxolimab in advanced cancers. Produced via immunoSEQ multiplex PCR; TCRdb's table is partial and in-frame only. The repertoire consists of some 83,000 clones, with 85% to 95% occurring once and the leading ten covering approximately 0.7%. CDR1 MDHEN and CDR2 SYDVKM come from the germline V gene. The CDR3 spans 16 residues. V gave up 2 bases and J gave up 0 bases; unmatched junction bases: 3. This clone is a singleton in its sample. The chain combines TRBV28 with TRBJ1-1, with 10 bases identical to TRBD1. The sequence came from an adult with an advanced solid tumor such as melanoma, head and neck, liver or kidney cancer. The input for sequencing was CD4+ or CD8+ T cells sorted from blood, taken in a trial of the OX40 agonist ivuxolimab. The CDR3 region is CASSLLGTGVNTEAFF. Here the CDR3 DNA reads TGTGCCAGCAGTTTACTGGGGACAGGGGTGAACACTGAAGCTTTCTTT. The full variable domain, its missing parts supplied by reference TRBV28 and TRBJ1-1, is DVKVTQSSRYLVKRTGEKVFLECVQDMDHENMFWYRQDPGLGLRLIYFSYDVKMKEKGDIPEGYSVSREKKERFSLILESASTNQTSMYLCASSLLGTGVNTEAFFGQGTRLTVV.